This entry is about one T cell receptor (beta chain). This entry belongs to a study of blood T cell repertoires in COVID-19. Study overall: Italy, Spain and the United States were the sources of the convalescent and acute COVID-19 samples. In each case, the material was cDNA or gDNA derived from T cells, B-cell-depleted T cells, or PBMCs.

Germline CDR1 and CDR2: MNHEY and SMNVEV (reference sequence). This CDR3 has 13 amino acids. V lost 6 bases to trimming and J lost 1 base, with 9 bases between them. Methods used by the authors: Reference gene primer amplification in the assay estimated nucleated cell counts. The data were produced by immunoSEQ multiplex PCR, yet TCRdb's version contains in-frame clones alone and is incomplete. That table furnishes V, J and clone size, whereas the DNA furnished D and trimming. The data show fewer than 50,000 clones, with over 80% seen just once and roughly 12% held by the top ten. The TCR comes from a human donor in a cohort sampled during active COVID-19. The specimen sequenced was peripheral blood. The J gene is TRBJ1-2, the V gene TRBV27; no clear D gene. CDR3 DNA sequence: TGTGCCAGCAGCCCCTTTATTAACTATGGCTACACCTTC. This encodes CASSPFINYGYTF.